The present T cell receptor (beta chain) was sequenced within a study of T cell clusters in autoimmune cytopenias (dated by TCRdb to between 2018 and 2021). As for the study more broadly: A median TRB sequencing depth of 51,575 reads per sample was reached, and a median of roughly 2,300 distinct TRB clonotypes per sample was obtained. Alongside healthy, CLL and autoimmune hepatitis controls, autoimmune cytopenia patients had their peripheral blood TRB and IGH repertoires sequenced at active disease and again during treatment follow-up. The study aimed to test whether autoimmune cytopenia patients carry a disease-specific immune repertoire signature usable as a blood-based biomarker. The investigation overall reported the following: Compared with active autoimmune hepatitis patients, healthy donors had almost three times as many exclusive TRB clusters, a finding consistent with an autoimmunity-wide signature. TRB repertoire shifts, with less even repertoires observed in secondary cytopenia and CLL, were mostly attributed to lymphoma bias rather than autoimmunity. A lack of physiological T cell clusters in primary autoimmune cytopenia patients was suggested by GLIPH, as 51 clusters were found to be exclusive to healthy donors versus 17 exclusive to patients. The T cell clusters were defined only in silico, and the functional role of the clusters still needed to be validated experimentally. In the comparison of secondary cytopenia with CLL, no cluster-lack signature showed up, apparently because the dominant lymphoma-associated repertoire masked the signature.

Its count unrecorded, this clonotype is medium-sized (0.01 to 0.1%) by frequency. The antigen it recognizes is unknown. TRB rearrangements were amplified by multiplex PCR using a touch-down protocol with TRB-A and TRB-B primer pools mixed in one tube. Illumina adapters and sample indices were added to the amplicons through two consecutive PCR reactions performed with Phusion HS II polymerase. The amplicons were purified from gel with the NucleoSpin Gel and PCR Clean-up kit, after which the amplicons were quantified by Qubit and checked for quality on an Agilent 2100 Bioanalyzer. Libraries were sequenced on an Illumina MiSeq using 600-cycle, single-indexed, paired-end runs. Per the source publication's procedure: MiXCR version 2.1.12 with the default MiXCR reference library was used to align and assemble TRB reads. A clone was defined by each unique CDR3 nucleotide sequence, and the analysis included only productive sequences with two or more reads. To assess repertoire diversity, an R script computed alpha-parameterized diversity profiles (alpha 0 to 5), which included the Shannon (alpha 1) and Simpson (alpha 2) indices. The tcR package was used to compute combinatorial TRB VJ usage, and cohorts were compared on this usage by principal component analysis with ade4. GLIPH clustering of TCRbeta CDR3s was carried out on cohort pairs matched by age and read depth, and cluster frequencies were compared by Wilcoxon test. TCRdb reprocessed the public reads and reports one entry per CDR3 protein sequence, without DNA. TCRdb's processing, not the authors', yielded these V and J calls. The table for this sample shows 2,000 or so distinct CDR3 sequences. The ten biggest clones cover over 40% of the sample.

For each sample, TRB amplification used 250 to 300 ng of peripheral blood genomic DNA, equal to roughly 38,000 genome equivalents. This TCR was sampled from a human donor with an autoimmune cytopenia or autoimmune hepatitis (not recorded which). The material sequenced was peripheral blood.

The CDR3 amino acid sequence is: CASSERGGGYTF. The chain uses TRBV6-4 and TRBJ1-2. The CDR3 contains 12 residues, cysteine and phenylalanine counted. The coding DNA is unavailable. According to the germline V gene, CDR1 reads MRHNA and CDR2 reads SNTAGT.